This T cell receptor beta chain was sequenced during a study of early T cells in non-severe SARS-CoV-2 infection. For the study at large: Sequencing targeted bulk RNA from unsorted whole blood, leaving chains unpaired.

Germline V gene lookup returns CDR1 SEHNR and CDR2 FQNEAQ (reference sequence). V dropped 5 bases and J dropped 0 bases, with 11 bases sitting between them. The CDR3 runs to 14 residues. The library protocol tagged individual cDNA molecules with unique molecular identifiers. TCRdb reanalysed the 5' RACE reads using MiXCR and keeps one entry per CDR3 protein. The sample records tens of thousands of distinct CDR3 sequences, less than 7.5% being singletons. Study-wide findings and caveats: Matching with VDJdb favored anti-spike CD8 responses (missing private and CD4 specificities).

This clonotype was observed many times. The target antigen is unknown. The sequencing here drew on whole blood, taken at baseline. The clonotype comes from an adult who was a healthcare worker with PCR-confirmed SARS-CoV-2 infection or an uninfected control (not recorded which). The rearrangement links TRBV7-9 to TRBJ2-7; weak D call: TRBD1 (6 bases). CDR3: CASSSRDTSYEQYF. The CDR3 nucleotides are TGTGCCAGCAGCAGTAGGGACACCTCCTACGAGCAGTACTTC.